This T cell receptor (beta chain) stems from a study of OX40 agonist ivuxolimab in advanced cancers. Germline-derived CDR1 and CDR2 are MDHEN and SYDVKM. Trimming at V came to 7 bases and at J to 9 bases, leaving 9 bases not matched to a gene. This CDR3 has 13 amino acids. The data were produced by immunoSEQ multiplex PCR, yet TCRdb's version contains in-frame clones alone and is incomplete. The sample yields about 100,000 clones, about 89% seen once. J is TRBJ2-1 and V is TRBV28; 7 bases match TRBD2. The TCR comes from an adult with an advanced solid tumor such as melanoma, head and neck, liver or kidney cancer. Sample: CD4+ or CD8+ T cells sorted from blood, taken in a trial of the OX40 agonist ivuxolimab. CDR3 sequence reads: CASTGPTGGEQFF. Here the CDR3 DNA reads TGTGCCAGCACCGGGCCGACGGGAGGTGAGCAGTTCTTC.